Shown below are 17 T cell receptor beta chains from a single sample sequenced in a study of shared clonotypes between healthy human individuals. Method: immunoSEQ multiplex PCR; TCRdb's copy keeps in-frame clones and lacks some. The sample lists a few million clones; roughly 92% were seen once. The sample was naive CD4+ T cells from PBMCs. Indicated subset: CD45RA+ positively selected. These receptors were taken from a man between 18 and 29 years old in good health. Some clones in this sample may be carry-over from other donors' samples.

The gene calls are TRBV7-3 and TRBJ2-1, with D perhaps assigned TRBD1 or TRBD2 (5 bases each). The V and J ends lost 1 base and 6 bases respectively, with 13 bases between them. The CDR3 is 15 residues long. Germline lookup yields CDR1 SGHTA and CDR2 FQGTGA. The chain's CDR3 is CASSLIMGPLNEQFF. CDR3 DNA: TGTGCCAGCAGCTTAATTATGGGACCACTCAATGAGCAGTTCTTC.

The chain is built from TRBV5-1 and TRBJ2-3; 8 nucleotides agree with TRBD2. Germline lookup yields CDR1 SGHRS and CDR2 YFSETQ. This CDR3 is 18 amino acids long. V shed 3 bases and J 1 base; nucleotides not matched to a gene: 13. The CDR3 nucleotides read TGCGCCAGCAGCTCCAGTACCTTTTCAGCGGGAGGCACAGATACGCAGTATTTT. Translation gives CASSSSTFSAGGTDTQYF.

The chain employs TRBV2 and TRBJ2-1; 8 nucleotides match TRBD1. The V gene end was trimmed by 6 bases and the J gene end by 13 bases; junction bases not matched to a gene: 8. The CDR3 covers 12 residues. The V gene's germline CDR1 is SNHLY and CDR2 FYNNEI. The CDR3 DNA reads TGTGCCAGCAGGCTAGACAGGGGAACCCAGTTCTTC. Its translation is CASRLDRGTQFF.

This clone was counted once. The sample holds other DNA sequences that translate to the same CDR3. The rearrangement uses TRBV29-1 and TRBJ2-2, with D hard to call. The V end lost 4 bases, the J end lost 1 base, and 4 bases lay between the germline ends. CDR3 length equals 12 residues. CDR1 is SQVTM, CDR2 ANQGSEA, per germline. The CDR3 spells CSVGQNTGELFF. CDR3 DNA sequence: TGCAGCGTTGGGCAGAACACCGGGGAGCTGTTTTTT.

The CDR3 bases are TGTGCCAGCAGCTCGGGACAGGGATGGGGAGAGACCCAGTACTTC. Encoded protein: CASSSGQGWGETQYF. This sequence joins TRBV7-9 and TRBJ2-5; 9 bases agree with TRBD1. Germline V lookup: CDR1 SEHNR, CDR2 FQNEAQ (reference sequence). This CDR3 has 15 residues. Trimming took 4 bases from V and 4 from J; bases not matched to a gene: 7.

The sample holds one count of this clone. The gene calls are TRBV7-3 and TRBJ2-3; D remains unclear. V was pared by 1 base and J by 2 bases, with 4 bases between. The CDR3 extends over 13 amino acids. Germline values: CDR1 SGHTA, CDR2 FQGTGA. In DNA form, the CDR3 reads TGTGCCAGCAGCTTAATGCTCACAGATACGCAGTATTTT. Amino acid sequence: CASSLMLTDTQYF.

Worth noting for this clone: Other nucleotide sequences in the sample specify the same CDR3. The chain carries TRBV7-9 and TRBJ1-1; weak D call: TRBD1 (6 bases). Germline assignment: CDR1 SEHNR and CDR2 FQNEAQ (reference sequence). This CDR3 spans 13 amino acids. V shed 1 base and J shed 6 bases, with 9 bases lying between them. CDR3 region: CASSLEGGSEAFF. The CDR3 nucleotides read TGTGCCAGCAGCTTAGAAGGGGGGTCTGAAGCTTTCTTT. The full variable domain, rest sourced from reference TRBV7-9 and TRBJ1-1, is DTGVSQNPRHKITKRGQNVTFRCDPISEHNRLYWYRQTLGQGPEFLTYFQNEAQLEKSRLLSDRFSAERPKGSFSTLEIQRTEQGDSAMYLCASSLEGGSEAFFGQGTRLTVV.

This sequence joins TRBV11-2 and TRBJ2-5; no reliable D call. With 4 bases removed from V and 4 bases from J, the gap between germline ends came to 13 bases. The CDR3 is 14 amino acids. Germline assignment: CDR1 SGHAT and CDR2 FQNNGV. CDR3 bases: TGTGCCAGCAGCTCCCTGTCTCCTAGAGAGACCCAGTACTTC. Its protein is CASSSLSPRETQYF. The complete variable domain, with remaining parts taken from reference TRBV11-2 and TRBJ2-5, reads EAGVAQSPRYKIIEKRQSVAFWCNPISGHATLYWYQQILGQGPKLLIQFQNNGVVDDSQLPKDRFSAERLKGVDSTLKIQPAKLEDSAVYLCASSSLSPRETQYFGPGTRLLVL.

The genes are TRBV7-9 and TRBJ1-2; 8 bases line up with TRBD1. CDR1 and CDR2 (germline): SEHNR, FQNEAQ (reference sequence). The CDR3 length is 14 residues. The J segment lost 7 bases and the V segment lost 7 bases, leaving 11 bases of the junction unmatched. Here the CDR3 reads CASTLGGTGGGYTF. The DNA of the CDR3 is TGTGCCAGCACCCTGGGGGGTACAGGGGGTGGCTACACCTTC.

This clone was detected only a few times. CDR3 protein: CASSLSAPYNEQFF. CDR3 nucleotides: TGTGCCAGCAGCTTAAGCGCACCCTACAATGAGCAGTTCTTC. The rearrangement uses TRBV5-4 and TRBJ2-1, with D uncertain. In germline, CDR1 is SGHNT, CDR2 YYREEE (reference sequence). V gave up 2 bases and J gave up 2 bases, with 8 bases separating them. There are 14 residues in the CDR3.

The V and J genes are TRBV5-4 and TRBJ2-2; TRBD2 matches at 11 bases. The junction had 4 bases not matched to a gene; V was cut back by 4 bases and J by 5 bases. CDR1 and CDR2 from the germline V gene are SGHNT and YYREEE (reference sequence). This CDR3 is 15 amino acids long. In DNA, the CDR3 is TGTGCCAGCAGCAAACTAGCGGGAGCAACCGGGGAGCTGTTTTTT. As protein: CASSKLAGATGELFF.

The chain links TRBV5-1 to TRBJ2-5, with D possibly called TRBD1 or TRBD2 (7 bases each). Trimming stripped 0 bases from V and 4 bases from J, with 16 bases between. The CDR3 extends over 16 amino acids. Germline V gene lookup returns CDR1 SGHRS and CDR2 YFSETQ. The CDR3 loop is CASSLGNTGEGETQYF. The CDR3 DNA is TGCGCCAGCAGCTTGGGAAATACAGGGGAGGGAGAGACCCAGTACTTC.

The chain links TRBV5-1 to TRBJ2-7; possibly TRBD2 for D (7 bases). With 0 bases removed from V and 2 bases from J, the gap between germline ends came to 12 bases. The CDR3 is 15 residues long. Germline values: CDR1 SGHRS, CDR2 YFSETQ. CDR3 amino acids: CASSLDGGPAYEQYF. The DNA for the CDR3 is TGCGCCAGCAGCTTGGACGGGGGGCCCGCCTACGAGCAGTACTTC. Based on the CDR3 plus reference TRBV5-1 and TRBJ2-7, the full variable domain is KAGVTQTPRYLIKTRGQQVTLSCSPISGHRSVSWYQQTPGQGLQFLFEYFSETQRNKGNFPGRFSGRQFSNSRSEMNVSTLELGDSALYLCASSLDGGPAYEQYFGPGTRLTVT.

The chain carries TRBV30 and TRBJ2-7, with a weak D call TRBD2 (5 bases). The CDR3 runs 14 residues. Looked up from germline, CDR1 is GTSNPN and CDR2 is SVGIG (reference sequence). V lost 0 bases, J lost 4 bases, and 13 bases lay in between. CDR3 loop: CAWSVGSDGYEQYF. CDR3 bases: TGTGCCTGGAGTGTGGGGAGTGATGGGTACGAGCAGTACTTC.

The chain is built from TRBV19 and TRBJ2-1; weak D call: TRBD1 (6 bases). CDR3 length equals 13 residues. CDR1 and CDR2 from the germline V gene are LNHDA and SQIVND (reference sequence). V was shortened by 5 bases and J by 6 bases, with 11 bases between the two germline ends. The CDR3 DNA is TGTGCCAGTAGTCCCACCAGGGGCAATGAGCAGTTCTTC. Its protein product is CASSPTRGNEQFF.

This clone was seen more than once but under ten times. The V gene is TRBV29-1, the J gene TRBJ1-1; maybe TRBD1 (6 bases). Germline CDR1 reads SQVTM; CDR2 reads ANQGSEA. Trimming took off 7 bases at V and 12 bases at J, with 21 bases between the two ends. The CDR3 runs 12 residues. CDR3: CSAEGGRGVTFF. CDR3 DNA sequence: TGCAGCGCTGAGGGGGGGCGCGGAGTCACTTTCTTT.

The V gene is TRBV19, the J gene TRBJ2-3, with D perhaps matching TRBD1 (6 bases). V lost 4 bases and J lost 6, with 11 bases in between. The germline CDR1 and CDR2 sequences are LNHDA and SQIVND (reference sequence). The CDR3 extends over 13 amino acids. The CDR3 DNA reads TGTGCCAGTAGTAGAGGACAGTGGGATACGCAGTATTTT. Amino acid sequence: CASSRGQWDTQYF.